The T cell receptor beta chain described here comes from a study of blood T cell repertoires in COVID-19. As for the study in general: Italy, Spain and the United States were the sources of the convalescent and acute COVID-19 samples.

This clone turned up a few times. TCRdb's table, derived via immunoSEQ multiplex PCR, lists solely in-frame clones and lacks some. Of under 300,000 clones in the sample, 85% to 90% were seen once. The trim removed 8 bases at V and 0 bases at J, leaving 10 bases unmatched. CDR3 size: 16 residues. The V gene's germline CDR1 is MNHEY and CDR2 SMNVEV (reference sequence). The cohort comprised adults aged about 18 to 100 years residing in around 25 US areas. The receptor's source is a woman in her fifties or sixties in a cohort exposed to, infected with or recovered from COVID-19 (not recorded which). Specimen: PBMCs or T cells enriched from blood (not recorded which). The V gene is TRBV27, the J gene TRBJ1-3; 7 nucleotides agree with TRBD1. CDR3 bases: TGTGCCAGCTCCAAACAGGGGCCCTACTCTGGAAACACCATATATTTT. Protein: CASSKQGPYSGNTIYF.